The entry that follows covers one TCR beta chain sequence. Its antigen is still unknown. Per-base quality was not reported, and no clone a single base away is much larger than it. This entry belongs to a study of healthy donors' naive CD4 and CD8 T cells (dated by TCRdb to between 2014 and 2017). About the investigation overall: Donor selection covered three age groups (20-25, 40-50 and 60-70 years) with a handful of people in each, and the resulting cohort had a mean age of approximately 44 and was half female. For TCR alpha, a new primer set covering all functional IMGT alpha gene variants was designed, and the rest of the protocol matched the beta-chain workflow. The study sequenced rearranged TCR alpha and beta chains from naive CD4+ and CD8+ T cells to test how TCR variation relates to lineage commitment. Peripheral blood mononuclear cells were collected from 18 healthy, unrelated individuals. Donors were HLA-typed by sequencing at HLA-A, -B, -C, -DRB1, -DQB1 and -DPB1 using the SBTexcellerator protocol, an ABI3130xl analyzer and SBTengine software.

Points the paper makes about the study in general: The study did not directly address whether homeostatic proliferation of naive T cells might have biased the repertoire. Because the alpha and beta chains were sequenced in bulk, pairing them was not possible, and so effects of the combined chains went unevaluated. Around 13% of the variance in CD4/CD8 propensity appeared to be explained jointly by V genes, J genes and CDR3 charge, in a largely additive manner. Naive CD4+ and CD8+ cells reportedly showed biased usage of most V and J gene segments, and this bias was consistent across donors and independent of HLA genotype. In both chains, CD4+ lineage was linked to a positively charged CDR3, whereas CD8+ lineage was linked to a negatively charged CDR3.

V and J lose 0 bases and 0 bases, and a span of 9 bases separates them. Taken from the germline V gene, the CDR1 and CDR2 loops are SGHDT and YYEEEE. Counted from cysteine to phenylalanine, this CDR3 has 15 amino acids. The entry retains the CDR3 DNA only, 45 bases that are in frame from base 1. TCRdb lists the instrument as 454 GS FLX Titanium. A previously published linear amplification protocol was used to construct TCR libraries from about 490 ng of total RNA. The Roche/454 Genome Sequencer with Titanium chemistry was used for sequencing. For the original study's pipeline: From five or six of the healthy donors, a total of 75,000 to 90,000 rearranged TCR alpha transcripts were sequenced. Duplicate transcripts were dropped, and unique TCR clonotypes were identified by the CDR3 junction according to IMGT nomenclature. In R 2.13.0, logistic regression modeled CD4 versus CD8 status on V and J genes, adjusting for donor effects, with Bonferroni correction for multiple testing. The public reads were quality trimmed at Q25 with fastp and then assembled into clones with MiXCR by TCRdb, keeping productive beta chains. Entries that share a CDR3 protein sequence are merged under the most common genes and DNA. TCRdb's processing, not the authors' own work, is the source of the V and J calls. The sample records around 180,000 distinct CDR3 sequences, about four fifths of which are singletons. Around 2% of the sample is held by the ten biggest clonotypes.

Cells with a CD4+CD8-CD45RO-CD45RA+ profile were isolated by FACS and defined as naive CD4+ T cells, and those with a CD8+CD4-CD45RA+CD27bright profile were defined as naive CD8+ T cells. Antibodies against CD4 (RPA-T4), CD8 (SK1), CD27 (O323), CD45RA (HI100) and CD45RO (UCHL1) were used for sorting. The sequencing input was naive CD4+ and CD8+ T cells sorted from blood, pooled from several donors. Read against the paper, the sample's cell subset or site label means: FACS-sorted naive CD4+ (CD45RO-CD45RA+) and naive CD8+ (CD45RA+CD27bright) T cells. The sequence was collected from a pool of human donors in good health; the sample pools cells from several healthy donors. The sequence links TRBV5-6 to TRBJ1-2; the D gene remains uncertain. The CDR3 in this case is CASSLAAGPNYGYTF. The bases are TGTGCCAGCAGCTTGGCCGCGGGCCCTAACTATGGCTACACCTTC.